The 12 T cell receptor beta chains reported below all come from one sample, sequenced in a study of siplizumab effects on memory and regulatory T cells. The repertoire was sequenced with immunoSEQ multiplex PCR; TCRdb's copy has only in-frame clones and lacks some. Altogether about 100,000 clones are present, less than 95% being singletons, with the ten largest covering roughly 0.6%. Sequencing was performed on Tregs sorted from blood. The receptors derive from a human donor in good health.

This clone appeared a single time. The V gene is TRBV18, the J gene TRBJ1-2; D remains ambiguous. This CDR3 has 15 residues. The germline V gene encodes CDR1 KGHSH and CDR2 LQKENI. Deletions cut 2 bases from V and 6 bases from J, with 16 bases between. The CDR3 region is CASSPSLGSVNGYTF. The CDR3 DNA reads TGTGCCAGCTCACCAAGTCTCGGGTCCGTCAATGGCTACACCTTC.

The chain carries TRBV7-6 and TRBJ2-7; 9 bases are shared with TRBD2. There are 16 residues in the CDR3. The trim removed 3 bases at V and 5 bases at J, leaving 11 bases unmatched. Germline CDR1 SGHVS, CDR2 FNYEAQ. CDR3 bases: TGTGCCAGCAGCTTGCGTGCGGGAGGGCCACAGGACGAGCAGTACTTC. Translating it yields CASSLRAGGPQDEQYF.

This chain connects TRBV11-2 to TRBJ2-5; D gene uncertain. The CDR3 runs 13 residues. With 1 base removed from V and 1 base from J, the gap between germline ends came to 4 bases. CDR1 and CDR2 (germline): SGHAT, FQNNGV. Here the CDR3 reads CASSLGAQETQYF. CDR3 in DNA: TGTGCCAGCAGCTTAGGGGCCCAAGAGACCCAGTACTTC.

This clone was detected once. This chain uses TRBV21-1 with TRBJ2-1; the table calls TRBD2, which could not be checked here. TRBV21-1 is annotated as a pseudogene. The CDR3 covers 14 residues. In DNA, the CDR3 is TGTGCCCTCCCGAGGACTAGCTCGTACAATGAGCAGTTCTTC. Translated: CALPRTSSYNEQFF.

This chain joins TRBV28 and TRBJ1-4; D gene ambiguous. The V end was cut by 10 bases, the J end by 5 bases, with 14 bases between. Germline V gene data show CDR1 as MDHEN and CDR2 as SYDVKM. There are 13 residues in the CDR3. The CDR3 DNA is TGTGCCACCTTGCCCGGGCCAAATGAAAAACTGTTTTTT. Translation: CATLPGPNEKLFF.

The V gene is TRBV5-5, the J gene TRBJ1-1, with D uncertain. The CDR3 is 16 residues long. V shed 3 bases and J shed 0 bases, with 15 bases lying between them. The germline V gene has CDR1 SGHKS and CDR2 YYEKEE (reference sequence). This CDR3 reads CASSSRHKNMNTEAFF. In DNA, the CDR3 is TGTGCCAGCAGCTCTAGGCACAAGAACATGAACACTGAAGCTTTCTTT.

The chain links TRBV6-1 to TRBJ1-6; D is unclear. This CDR3 has 16 amino acids. Germline V gene lookup returns CDR1 MNHNS and CDR2 SASEGT. V was trimmed by 3 bases and J by 0 bases, leaving 9 bases between them. The CDR3 nucleotides are TGTGCCAGCAGTGATCAGCCCGGCTCCTATAATTCACCCCTCCACTTT. Its protein product is CASSDQPGSYNSPLHF.

With regard to this clone: The junction differs from germline at one of its ends, possibly a read error. The chain has TRBV5-4 and TRBJ2-2, with 11 bases that match TRBD2. This CDR3 contains 16 residues. Germline lookup yields CDR1 SGHNT and CDR2 YYREEE (reference sequence). The CDR3 DNA reads TGTGCCAGCAGTTTGGGGCTAGCGGGAGGCACCGGGGAGCTGTTTTTT. It translates to CASSLGLAGGTGELFF.

The CDR3 protein is CASSLGWDRGLTEAFF. CDR3 bases: TGTGCCAGCAGCTTAGGGTGGGACAGGGGGCTGACTGAAGCTTTCTTT. The rearrangement uses TRBV5-4 and TRBJ1-1, with 12 bases that match TRBD1. This CDR3 spans 16 amino acids. CDR1 is SGHNT, CDR2 YYREEE, per germline (reference sequence). The V gene end was trimmed by 2 bases and the J gene end by 5 bases; junction bases not matched to a gene: 7.

The rearrangement joins TRBV5-1 to TRBJ2-1; no clear D. The V gene's germline CDR1 is SGHRS and CDR2 YFSETQ. The CDR3 runs 11 residues. Trimming took 1 base from V and 6 from J, leaving 2 bases between them. This chain's CDR3 is CASSLTNEQFF. The CDR3 DNA sequence: TGCGCCAGCAGCTTGACCAATGAGCAGTTCTTC.

The gene calls are TRBV5-1 and TRBJ2-3; the D is unclear. The CDR3 runs 14 residues. Trimming left V 4 bases short and J 0 bases short, with 9 bases between. CDR1 and CDR2 from the germline V gene are SGHRS and YFSETQ. CDR3 DNA sequence: TGCGCCAGCAGCCCTCGGTTTAGCACAGATACGCAGTATTTT. Its translation: CASSPRFSTDTQYF. The entire variable domain, with the rest obtained from reference TRBV5-1 and TRBJ2-3, is as follows: KAGVTQTPRYLIKTRGQQVTLSCSPISGHRSVSWYQQTPGQGLQFLFEYFSETQRNKGNFPGRFSGRQFSNSRSEMNVSTLELGDSALYLCASSPRFSTDTQYFGPGTRLTVL.

J is TRBJ2-3 and V is TRBV14; no clear D gene. Trimming removed 4 bases from V and 5 bases from J, with 13 bases in between. Germline CDR1 and CDR2: SGHDN and FVKESK. The CDR3 spans 14 residues. In DNA form, the CDR3 reads TGTGCCAGCAGCCGAGTCCACGGCGTAGATACGCAGTATTTT. Translating gives CASSRVHGVDTQYF.